This T cell receptor (delta chain) was identified in a study of Vδ1+ human thymocytes. Study-level findings and limits: Highly polyclonal TRG and TRD repertoires with Gaussian CDR3 length distributions appeared in thymus. Despite high sort purity, about 19% of thymic T cell receptor delta sequences were Vdelta2. Bulk data may be misread because of unexpected Vdelta2 sequences.

CDR3 size: 17 residues. Trimming shortened V by 3 bases and J by 0 bases, and 17 bases separated the two germline ends. The germline CDR1 and CDR2 sequences are TSWWSYY and QGS. Regarding this clone: Its matching antigen is unknown.

The template was reverse-transcribed extracted RNA. CDR3 amplicons came from multiplex PCR with pooled V-gene forward and constant-region reverse primers. TCRdb reprocessed the multiplex PCR reads through CATT. This table holds some 25,000 delta-chain clones, around 7.7% found once. Alphabeta T cells were depleted, then CD3+ Vdelta1+ Vdelta2- thymocytes were FACS-sorted. The source of this sequence is a girl in the first two years of life who had congenital heart surgery. The sample comprised Vdelta1+ gamma-delta thymocytes from the thymus. This sample's subset: FACS-sorted CD3+ TCRalphabeta- TCRVdelta1+ TCRVdelta2- thymocytes. The chain carries TRDV1 and TRDJ1; a weak D match, TRDD3 (6 bases). Here the CDR3 DNA reads TGTGCTCTTGGGGACCCTCGAGGGGGACAGTACACCGATAAACTCATCTTT. This sequence encodes CALGDPRGGQYTDKLIF.